Sequencing of this TCR beta chain was carried out in a study of blood T cell repertoires in COVID-19. Clones were read by immunoSEQ multiplex PCR, and TCRdb kept only the in-frame ones, dropping some. The sample yields fewer than 150,000 clones, about 90% seen once. V was clipped by 6 bases and J by 9 bases; unmatched bases: 8. CDR1 SGHNT and CDR2 YENEEA come from the germline V gene. The CDR3 sequence is 15 residues long. The rearrangement links TRBV11-3 to TRBJ2-3, with TRBD2 identical over 14 bases. The receptor was isolated from a woman aged 80 or over with acute or convalescent COVID-19. The sample was peripheral blood. As DNA, the CDR3 is TGTGCCAGCAGTACGGGTGGGACTAGCGGGGGAACGCAGTATTTT. This gives the protein CASSTGGTSGGTQYF.